This T cell receptor (beta chain) derives from a study of OX40 agonist ivuxolimab in advanced cancers. General study findings and limits: The expanded peripheral T cells' antigen specificity was not determined.

Note on this clone: Its target is not known.

The data were produced by immunoSEQ multiplex PCR, yet TCRdb's version contains in-frame clones alone and is incomplete. The table lists several hundred clones, 75% of them singletons, with more than 25% in the top ten. In germline, CDR1 is SGHDT, CDR2 YYEEEE. Trimming shortened V by 0 bases and J by 6 bases, and 12 bases separated the two germline ends. The CDR3 has 14 amino acids. The sequencing here drew on CD4+ or CD8+ T cells sorted from blood, taken in a trial of the OX40 agonist ivuxolimab. The chain joins TRBV5-6 to TRBJ1-2; D is uncertain. This clonotype was obtained from an adult with an advanced solid tumor such as melanoma, head and neck, liver or kidney cancer. The CDR3 DNA reads as TGTGCCAGCAGCTTGGGACCGACTCGCGATGGCTACACCTTC. This translates into CASSLGPTRDGYTF.